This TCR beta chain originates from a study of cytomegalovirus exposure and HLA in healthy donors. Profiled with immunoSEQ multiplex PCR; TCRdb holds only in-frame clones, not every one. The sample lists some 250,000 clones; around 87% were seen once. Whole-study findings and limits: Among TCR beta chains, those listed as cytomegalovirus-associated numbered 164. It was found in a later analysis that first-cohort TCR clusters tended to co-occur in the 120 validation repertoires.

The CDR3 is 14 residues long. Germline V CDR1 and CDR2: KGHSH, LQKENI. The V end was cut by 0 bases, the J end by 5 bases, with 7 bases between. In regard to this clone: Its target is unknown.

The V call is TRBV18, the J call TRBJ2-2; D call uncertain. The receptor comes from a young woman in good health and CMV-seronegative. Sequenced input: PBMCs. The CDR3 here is CASSPPSLTGELFF. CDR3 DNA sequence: TGTGCCAGCTCACCACCTTCCCTGACCGGGGAGCTGTTTTTT.